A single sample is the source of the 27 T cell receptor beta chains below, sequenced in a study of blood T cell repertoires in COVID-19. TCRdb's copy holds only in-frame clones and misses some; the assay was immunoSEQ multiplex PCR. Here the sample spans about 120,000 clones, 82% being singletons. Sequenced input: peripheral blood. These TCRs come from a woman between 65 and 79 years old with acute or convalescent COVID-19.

The DNA of the CDR3 is TGTGCCAGCAGTTACTCGGACAGTGGGGTTGGTGAAGCTTTCTTT. This encodes CASSYSDSGVGEAFF. This chain joins TRBV6-5 and TRBJ1-1; a possible D gene is TRBD1 (6 bases). The CDR3 is made up of 15 amino acids. In germline, CDR1 is MNHEY, CDR2 SVGAGI. V dropped 0 bases and J dropped 7 bases, with 15 bases sitting between them.

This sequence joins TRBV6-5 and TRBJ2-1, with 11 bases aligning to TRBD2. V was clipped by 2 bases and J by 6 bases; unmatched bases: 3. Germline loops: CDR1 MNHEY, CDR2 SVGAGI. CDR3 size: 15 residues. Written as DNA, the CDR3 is TGTGCCAGCAGTTACGGGACTAGCGGATCCAATGAGCAGTTCTTC. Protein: CASSYGTSGSNEQFF.

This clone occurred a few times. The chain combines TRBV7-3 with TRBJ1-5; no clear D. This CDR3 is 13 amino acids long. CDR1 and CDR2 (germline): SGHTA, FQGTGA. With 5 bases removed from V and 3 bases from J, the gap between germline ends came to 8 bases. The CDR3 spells CASSPRPNQPQHF. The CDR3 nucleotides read TGTGCCAGCAGCCCGCGGCCCAATCAGCCCCAGCATTTT.

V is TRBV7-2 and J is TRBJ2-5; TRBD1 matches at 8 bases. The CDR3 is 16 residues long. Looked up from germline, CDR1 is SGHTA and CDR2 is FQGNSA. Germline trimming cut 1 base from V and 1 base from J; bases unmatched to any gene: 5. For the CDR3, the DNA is TGTGCCAGCAGCTTAGTCCCGGGACAGGTCCAAGAGACCCAGTACTTC. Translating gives CASSLVPGQVQETQYF.

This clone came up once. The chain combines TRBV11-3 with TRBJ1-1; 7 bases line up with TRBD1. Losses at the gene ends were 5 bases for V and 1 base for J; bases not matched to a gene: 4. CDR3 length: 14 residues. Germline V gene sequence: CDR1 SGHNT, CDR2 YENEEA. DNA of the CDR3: TGTGCCAGCAGCCCAAGGACAGGGAACACTGAAGCTTTCTTT. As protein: CASSPRTGNTEAFF.

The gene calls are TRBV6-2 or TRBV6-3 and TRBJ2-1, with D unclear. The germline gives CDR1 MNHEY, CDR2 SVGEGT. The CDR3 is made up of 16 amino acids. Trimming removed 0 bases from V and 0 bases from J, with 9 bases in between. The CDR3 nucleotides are TGTGCCAGCAGTTACTCGAGCATCGTCTCCTACAATGAGCAGTTCTTC. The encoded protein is CASSYSSIVSYNEQFF.

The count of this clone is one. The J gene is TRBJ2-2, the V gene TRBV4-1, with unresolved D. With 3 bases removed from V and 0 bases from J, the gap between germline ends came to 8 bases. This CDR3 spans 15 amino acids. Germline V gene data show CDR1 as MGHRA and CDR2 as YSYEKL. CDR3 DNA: TGCGCCAGCAGCCATGATACAGCGAACACCGGGGAGCTGTTTTTT. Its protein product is CASSHDTANTGELFF.

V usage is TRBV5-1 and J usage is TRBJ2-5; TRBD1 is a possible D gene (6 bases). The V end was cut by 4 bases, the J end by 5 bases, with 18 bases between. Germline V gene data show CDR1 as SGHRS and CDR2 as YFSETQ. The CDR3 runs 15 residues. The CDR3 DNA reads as TGCGCCAGCAGCCCGCTATCAGGGGAAGGGGAGACCCAGTACTTC. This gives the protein CASSPLSGEGETQYF.

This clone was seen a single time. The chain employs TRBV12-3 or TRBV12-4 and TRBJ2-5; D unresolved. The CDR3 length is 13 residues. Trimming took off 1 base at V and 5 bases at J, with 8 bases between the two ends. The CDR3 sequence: CASSLGPKETQYF. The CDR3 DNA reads TGTGCCAGCAGTTTAGGGCCCAAGGAGACCCAGTACTTC.

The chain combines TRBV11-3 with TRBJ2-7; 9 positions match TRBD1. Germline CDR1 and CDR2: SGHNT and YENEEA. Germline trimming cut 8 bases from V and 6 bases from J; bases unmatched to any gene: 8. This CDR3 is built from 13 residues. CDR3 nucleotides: TGTGCCAGCGGGGCCGGGACAGGGTCCGAGCAGTACGTC. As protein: CASGAGTGSEQYV.

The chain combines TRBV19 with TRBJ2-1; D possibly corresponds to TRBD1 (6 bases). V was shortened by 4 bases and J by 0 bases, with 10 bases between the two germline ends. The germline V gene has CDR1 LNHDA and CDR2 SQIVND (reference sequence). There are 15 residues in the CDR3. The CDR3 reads CASSKTGSSYNEQFF. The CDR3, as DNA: TGTGCCAGTAGTAAGACAGGCAGCTCCTACAATGAGCAGTTCTTC.

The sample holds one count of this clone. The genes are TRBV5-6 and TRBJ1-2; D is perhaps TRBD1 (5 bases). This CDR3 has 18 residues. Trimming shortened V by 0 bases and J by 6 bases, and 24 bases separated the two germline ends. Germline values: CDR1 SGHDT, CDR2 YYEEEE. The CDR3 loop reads CASSLARTMERLRDGYTF. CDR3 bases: TGTGCCAGCAGCTTGGCGCGGACTATGGAGCGTCTCAGGGATGGCTACACCTTC.

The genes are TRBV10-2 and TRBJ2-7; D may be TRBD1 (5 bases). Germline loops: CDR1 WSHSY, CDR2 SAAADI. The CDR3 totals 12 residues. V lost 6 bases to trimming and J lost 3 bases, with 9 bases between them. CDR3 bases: TGCGCCAGCAGGGACAATTACTACGAGCAGTACGTC. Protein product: CASRDNYYEQYV.

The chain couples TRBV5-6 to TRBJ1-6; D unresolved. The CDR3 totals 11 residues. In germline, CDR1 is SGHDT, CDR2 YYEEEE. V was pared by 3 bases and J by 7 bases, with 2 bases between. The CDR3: CASSSNSPLHF. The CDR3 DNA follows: TGTGCCAGCAGCTCAAATTCACCCCTCCACTTT.

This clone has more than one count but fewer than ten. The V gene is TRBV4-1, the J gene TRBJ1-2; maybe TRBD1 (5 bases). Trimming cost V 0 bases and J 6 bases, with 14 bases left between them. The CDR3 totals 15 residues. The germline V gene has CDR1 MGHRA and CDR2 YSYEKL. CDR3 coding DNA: TGCGCCAGCAGCCAAGATGTGCAGCCGGGGGATGGCTACACCTTC. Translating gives CASSQDVQPGDGYTF.

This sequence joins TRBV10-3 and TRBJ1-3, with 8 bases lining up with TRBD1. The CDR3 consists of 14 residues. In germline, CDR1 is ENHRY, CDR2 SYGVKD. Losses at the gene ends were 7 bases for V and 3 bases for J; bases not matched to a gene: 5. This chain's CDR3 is CAITRQGFGNTIYF. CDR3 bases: TGTGCCATCACCCGACAGGGGTTTGGAAACACCATATATTTT.

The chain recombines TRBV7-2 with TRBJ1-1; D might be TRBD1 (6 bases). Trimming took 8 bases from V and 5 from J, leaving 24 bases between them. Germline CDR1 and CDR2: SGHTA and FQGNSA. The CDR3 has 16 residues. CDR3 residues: CASVPMGRGRETEAFF. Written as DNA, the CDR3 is TGTGCCAGCGTGCCGATGGGCAGGGGCCGGGAAACTGAAGCTTTCTTT.

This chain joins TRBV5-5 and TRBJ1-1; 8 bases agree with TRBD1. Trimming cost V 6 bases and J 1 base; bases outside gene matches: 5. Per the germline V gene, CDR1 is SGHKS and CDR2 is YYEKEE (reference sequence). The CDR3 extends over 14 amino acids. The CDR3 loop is CASNWDRPNTEAFF. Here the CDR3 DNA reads TGTGCCAGCAACTGGGACAGGCCGAACACTGAAGCTTTCTTT.

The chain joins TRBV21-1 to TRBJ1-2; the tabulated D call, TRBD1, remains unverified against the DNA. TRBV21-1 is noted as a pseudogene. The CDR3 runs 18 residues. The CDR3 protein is CASSKGGNLDRSVYGYTF. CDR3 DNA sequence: TGTGCCAGCAGCAAAGGGGGAAACCTGGACAGGTCTGTCTATGGCTACACCTTC.

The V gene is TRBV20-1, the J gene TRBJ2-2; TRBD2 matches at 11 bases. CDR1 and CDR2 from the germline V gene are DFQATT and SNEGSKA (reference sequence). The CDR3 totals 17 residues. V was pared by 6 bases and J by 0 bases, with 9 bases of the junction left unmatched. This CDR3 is CSASGPGLAANTGELFF. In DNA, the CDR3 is TGCAGTGCGAGTGGACCGGGACTAGCGGCGAACACCGGGGAGCTGTTTTTT.

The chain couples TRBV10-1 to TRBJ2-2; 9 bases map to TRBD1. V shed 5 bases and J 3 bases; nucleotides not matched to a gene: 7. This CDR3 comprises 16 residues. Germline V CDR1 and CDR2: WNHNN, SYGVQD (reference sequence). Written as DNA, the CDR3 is TGCGCCAGCAGTAAACAGGGGGCGCAGGACACCGGGGAGCTGTTTTTT. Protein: CASSKQGAQDTGELFF.

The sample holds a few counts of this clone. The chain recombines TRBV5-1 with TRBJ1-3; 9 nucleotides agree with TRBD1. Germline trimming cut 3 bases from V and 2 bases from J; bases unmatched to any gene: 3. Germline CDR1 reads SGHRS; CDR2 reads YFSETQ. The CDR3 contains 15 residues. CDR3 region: CASSSRTGAGNTIYF. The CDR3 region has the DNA TGCGCCAGCAGCTCACGGACAGGGGCTGGAAACACCATATATTTT.

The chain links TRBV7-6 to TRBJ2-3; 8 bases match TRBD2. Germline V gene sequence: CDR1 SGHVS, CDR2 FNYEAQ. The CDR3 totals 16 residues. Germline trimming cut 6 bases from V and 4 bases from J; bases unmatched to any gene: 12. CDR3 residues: CASSSSGGLGADTQYF. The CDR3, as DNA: TGTGCCAGCAGTTCCTCGGGGGGGCTGGGGGCAGATACGCAGTATTTT.

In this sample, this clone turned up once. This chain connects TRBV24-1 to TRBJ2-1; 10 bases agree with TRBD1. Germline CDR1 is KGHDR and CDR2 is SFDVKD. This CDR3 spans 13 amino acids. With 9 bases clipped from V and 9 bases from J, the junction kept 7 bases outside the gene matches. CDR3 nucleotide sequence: TGTGCCACCGGGGGACAGGGGATCGGTGAGCAGTTCTTC. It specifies CATGGQGIGEQFF.

CDR3 residues: CATSRETGAGNTIYF. CDR3 coding DNA: TGTGCCACCAGCAGAGAGACAGGGGCTGGAAACACCATATATTTT. The chain has TRBV15 and TRBJ1-3, with 8 bases lining up with TRBD1. In germline, CDR1 is LNHNV, CDR2 YYDKDF (reference sequence). CDR3 length: 15 residues. The trim removed 0 bases at V and 2 bases at J, leaving 0 bases unmatched.

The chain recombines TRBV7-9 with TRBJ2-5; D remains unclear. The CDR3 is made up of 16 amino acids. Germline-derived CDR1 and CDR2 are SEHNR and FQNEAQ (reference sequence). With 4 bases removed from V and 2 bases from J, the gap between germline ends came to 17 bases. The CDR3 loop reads CASSSPAAPNQETQYF. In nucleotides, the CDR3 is TGTGCCAGCAGCTCCCCCGCGGCTCCGAATCAAGAGACCCAGTACTTC.

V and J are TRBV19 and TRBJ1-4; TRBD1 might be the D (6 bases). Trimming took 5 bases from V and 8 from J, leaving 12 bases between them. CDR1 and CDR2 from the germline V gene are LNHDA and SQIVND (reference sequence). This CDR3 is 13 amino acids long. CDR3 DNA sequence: TGTGCCAGTAGTCGGTCCGACAGGGAAAAACTGTTTTTT. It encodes CASSRSDREKLFF.